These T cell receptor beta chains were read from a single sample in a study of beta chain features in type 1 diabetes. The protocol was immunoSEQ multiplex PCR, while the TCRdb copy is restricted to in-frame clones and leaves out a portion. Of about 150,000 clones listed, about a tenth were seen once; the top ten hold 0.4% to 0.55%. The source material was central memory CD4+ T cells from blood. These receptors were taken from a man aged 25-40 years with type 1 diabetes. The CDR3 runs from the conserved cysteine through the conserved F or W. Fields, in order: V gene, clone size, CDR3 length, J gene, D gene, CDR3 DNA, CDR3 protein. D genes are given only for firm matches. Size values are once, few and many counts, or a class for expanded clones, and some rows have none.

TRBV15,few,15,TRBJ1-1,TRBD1,TGTGCCACCCACTCCGGACAGGGGGCAGGGACTGAAGCTTTCTTT,CATHSGQGAGTEAFF
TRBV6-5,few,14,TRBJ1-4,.,TGTGCCAGCAGTTATCGGGGTCCTTATGAAAAACTGTTTTTT,CASSYRGPYEKLFF
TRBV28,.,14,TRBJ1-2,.,TGTGCCAGCAGTTTAGTGGGAGGGATCAATGGCTACACCTTC,CASSLVGGINGYTF
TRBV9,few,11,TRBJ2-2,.,TGTGCCAGCAGCGTCGCCGGGGAGCTGTTTTTT,CASSVAGELFF
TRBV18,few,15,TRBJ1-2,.,TGTGCCAGCTCACCAATGACATCCTCTAACTATGGCTACACCTTC,CASSPMTSSNYGYTF
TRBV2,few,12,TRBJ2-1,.,TGTGCCAGCAGTGAATCTACCAATGAGCAGTTCTTC,CASSESTNEQFF
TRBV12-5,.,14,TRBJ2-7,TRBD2,TGTGCTAGTGGCCCTAGCGGATTCTCTGGGGTGCAGTACTTC,CASGPSGFSGVQYF
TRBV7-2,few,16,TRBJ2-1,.,TGTGCCAGCAGCCCACTTAATGGCGGGAACTACAATGAGCAGTTCTTC,CASSPLNGGNYNEQFF
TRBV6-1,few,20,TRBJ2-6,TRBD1,TGTGCCAGCAGTGAAATGGGGGAGGGGACAGGGAGTGCCGGGGCCAACGTCCTGACTTTC,CASSEMGEGTGSAGANVLTF
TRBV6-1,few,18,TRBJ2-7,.,TGTGCCAGCAGTGTGCGCCGAAGGACGGGAGTGAATATCGCCGAGCAGTACTTC,CASSVRRRTGVNIAEQYF
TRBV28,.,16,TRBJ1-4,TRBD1,TGTGCCAGCAGAAGCCGGACAGGGCTATCTAATGAAAAACTGTTTTTT,CASRSRTGLSNEKLFF
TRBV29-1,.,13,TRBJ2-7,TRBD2,TGCAGCGCCTCCGGAAGGGAACTAGCGCCGCAGTACTTC,CSASGRELAPQYF
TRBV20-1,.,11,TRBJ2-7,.,TGCAGTGCTAGGTCAGGGCGCGAGCAGTACTTC,CSARSGREQYF
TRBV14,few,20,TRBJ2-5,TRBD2,TGTGCCAGCAGCCAAGATGGAGAGAGCGGGAGGGAAATCAGGGGAGAGACCCAGTACTTC,CASSQDGESGREIRGETQYF
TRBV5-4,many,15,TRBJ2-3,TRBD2,TGTGCCAGCAGCCGGACTAGCGGGATGGGGGATACGCAGTATTTT,CASSRTSGMGDTQYF
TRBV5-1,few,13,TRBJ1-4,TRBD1,TGCGCCAGCCGGACAGGTCCTAATGAAAAACTGTTTTTT,CASRTGPNEKLFF
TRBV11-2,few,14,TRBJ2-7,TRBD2,TGTGCCAGCAGCTCAGGACTAGGGTTCTACGAGCAGTACTTC,CASSSGLGFYEQYF
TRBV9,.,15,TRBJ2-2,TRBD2,TGTGCCAGCAGCGTAGAGTCTAGCGGCACCGGGGAGCTGTTTTTT,CASSVESSGTGELFF
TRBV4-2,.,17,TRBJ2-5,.,TGTGCCAGCAGCCAAGAGGGGAGCCCATCCGGGGGTAAGACCCAGTACTTC,CASSQEGSPSGGKTQYF